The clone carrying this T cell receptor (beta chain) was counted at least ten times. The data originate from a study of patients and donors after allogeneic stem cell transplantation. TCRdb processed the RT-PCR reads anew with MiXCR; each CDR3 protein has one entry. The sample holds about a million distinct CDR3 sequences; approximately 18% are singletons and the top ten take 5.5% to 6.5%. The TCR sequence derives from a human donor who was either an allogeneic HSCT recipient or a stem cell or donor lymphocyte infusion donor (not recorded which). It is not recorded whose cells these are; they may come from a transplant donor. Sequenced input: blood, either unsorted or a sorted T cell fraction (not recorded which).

This CDR3 is CATSSPDRSGTEAFF. DNA of the CDR3: TGTGCCACCAGCTCCCCGGACAGGTCGGGCACTGAAGCTTTCTTT. The rearrangement links TRBV15 to TRBJ1-1; 7 bases map to TRBD1. Looked up from germline, CDR1 is LNHNV and CDR2 is YYDKDF (reference sequence). The V segment lost 5 bases and the J segment 4 bases; nucleotides outside the gene matches: 10. The CDR3 runs to 15 residues.